These 18 T cell receptor beta chains share one sample of origin, sequenced in a study of blood T cell repertoires in COVID-19. TCRdb's copy holds only in-frame clones and misses some; the assay was immunoSEQ multiplex PCR. The sample lists about 190,000 clones, around 86% occurring once. The source material was PBMCs or T cells enriched from blood (not recorded which). The receptors come from a woman in her thirties or forties in a cohort exposed to, infected with or recovered from COVID-19 (not recorded which).

V gene TRBV5-1 combines with J gene TRBJ1-1; D perhaps matches TRBD1 (6 bases). This CDR3 contains 16 residues. Germline V gene data show CDR1 as SGHRS and CDR2 as YFSETQ. The V end was cut by 2 bases, the J end by 0 bases, with 14 bases between. The CDR3 loop is CASSFSRQAMNTEAFF. The CDR3 nucleotides read TGCGCCAGCAGCTTCTCCAGACAGGCTATGAACACTGAAGCTTTCTTT.

This chain connects TRBV27 to TRBJ1-4; D possibly corresponds to TRBD1 (6 bases). The CDR3 contains 14 residues. The germline V gene encodes CDR1 MNHEY and CDR2 SMNVEV (reference sequence). The V and J ends lost 5 bases and 10 bases respectively, with 17 bases between them. The CDR3 spells CASSRGGRNRKLFF. DNA of the CDR3: TGTGCCAGCAGTAGGGGGGGCAGGAATCGAAAACTGTTTTTT.

The chain joins TRBV30 to TRBJ2-1; perhaps TRBD1 as D (6 bases). V lost 1 base and J lost 3, with 13 bases in between. Germline V gene data show CDR1 as GTSNPN and CDR2 as SVGIG (reference sequence). The CDR3 length is 15 residues. Here the CDR3 reads CAWSGPQGIYNEQFF. CDR3 bases: TGTGCCTGGAGTGGCCCGCAGGGGATCTACAATGAGCAGTTCTTC.

The rearrangement joins TRBV6-5 to TRBJ1-1, with D perhaps TRBD1 (5 bases). The V end lost 5 bases, the J end lost 5 bases, and 15 bases lay between the germline ends. The CDR3 totals 14 residues. CDR1 MNHEY and CDR2 SVGAGI come from the germline V gene. The CDR3 sequence: CASSLTEKGTEAFF. The CDR3 nucleotides are TGTGCCAGCAGTCTGACAGAAAAAGGGACTGAAGCTTTCTTT.

The gene calls are TRBV2 and TRBJ2-7; no definite D call. Trimming left V 3 bases short and J 0 bases short, with 3 bases between. This CDR3 comprises 12 residues. Germline assignment: CDR1 SNHLY and CDR2 FYNNEI. CDR3: CASSDSSYEQYF. CDR3 coding DNA: TGTGCCAGCAGTGACAGCTCCTACGAGCAGTACTTC.

This chain joins TRBV27 and TRBJ2-2; D is ambiguous. Germline CDR1 is MNHEY and CDR2 is SMNVEV (reference sequence). The CDR3 runs 13 residues. Between the trimmed V and J ends, which lost 5 bases and 6 bases, there was a span of 10 bases. CDR3 nucleotides: TGTGCCAGCAGTCTAATTCCCCCCGGGGAGCTGTTTTTT. Protein: CASSLIPPGELFF.

This clone was detected once. J is TRBJ1-3 and V is TRBV6-5; 7 bases are shared with TRBD1. Germline assignment: CDR1 MNHEY and CDR2 SVGAGI. Trimming at V came to 6 bases and at J to 8 bases, leaving 13 bases not matched to a gene. The CDR3 has 15 amino acids. The CDR3 nucleotides are TGTGCCAGCAGACTCGGACAGGACTACCGGGACACCATATATTTT. It encodes CASRLGQDYRDTIYF.

The chain couples TRBV11-2 to TRBJ1-1, with 7 bases matching TRBD1. V gave up 0 bases and J gave up 1 base; unmatched junction bases: 5. The CDR3 is 16 residues long. In germline, CDR1 is SGHAT, CDR2 FQNNGV. CDR3 protein: CASSLDRYRGNTEAFF. The CDR3 DNA follows: TGTGCCAGCAGCTTAGATCGGTACAGGGGGAACACTGAAGCTTTCTTT.

This sequence joins TRBV6-2 or TRBV6-3 and TRBJ2-7, with D tentatively TRBD1 (6 bases). Germline values: CDR1 MNHEY, CDR2 SVGEGT. CDR3 length: 14 residues. V gave up 5 bases and J gave up 3 bases, with 14 bases separating them. The CDR3 loop reads CASSPDPGDYEQYF. CDR3 DNA: TGTGCCAGCAGTCCAGACCCAGGGGACTACGAGCAGTACTTC.

This sequence joins TRBV3-1 (or the pseudogene TRBV3-2) and TRBJ1-2; D gene ambiguous. V was shortened by 0 bases and J by 2 bases, with 7 bases between the two germline ends. Germline CDR1 LGHDT, CDR2 YNNKEL (reference sequence). The CDR3 contains 14 residues. This CDR3 is CASSQESRNYGYTF. The CDR3 region has the DNA TGTGCCAGCAGCCAAGAATCCAGAAACTATGGCTACACCTTC.

This chain links TRBV7-9 with TRBJ1-1; D possibly corresponds to TRBD1 (5 bases). The CDR3 consists of 13 residues. The V end was cut by 7 bases, the J end by 11 bases, with 20 bases between. From germline, CDR1 is SEHNR and CDR2 FQNEAQ (reference sequence). The CDR3 reads CASNQAGGLEAFF. The CDR3, as DNA: TGTGCCAGCAACCAGGCGGGGGGGTTGGAGGCTTTCTTT.

The chain links TRBV9 to TRBJ1-2; D perhaps matches TRBD1 (5 bases). Per germline, CDR1 SGDLS and CDR2 YYNGEE. This CDR3 is built from 14 residues. The V end was cut by 4 bases, the J end by 5 bases, with 15 bases between. CDR3 bases: TGTGCCAGCAGCCCCTGGGGGGATGATTATGGCTACACCTTC. Protein product: CASSPWGDDYGYTF.

The J gene is TRBJ1-5, the V gene TRBV21-1. TRBV21-1 is a documented pseudogene. This CDR3 has 13 residues. The CDR3 DNA reads as TGTGCCAGCAGCAATGCGGGGGGTCAGCCCCAGCATTTT. As protein: CASSNAGGQPQHF.

The chain employs TRBV7-9 and TRBJ2-7; D may be TRBD1 (5 bases). This CDR3 contains 13 residues. V lost 4 bases to trimming and J lost 2 bases, with 9 bases between them. Germline V gene data show CDR1 as SEHNR and CDR2 as FQNEAQ (reference sequence). The CDR3 DNA follows: TGTGCCAGCAGCTCCCCGGACACCTACGAGCAGTACTTC. Translating it yields CASSSPDTYEQYF.

V and J are TRBV1 and TRBJ2-5; whether TRBD2, the table's D call, matches the DNA was not checked. TRBV1 is a pseudogene. The length of the CDR3 is 16 residues. DNA of the CDR3: TGCACCAGCAGCCAACCCAGACTCGAGTACCAAGAGACCCAGTACTTC. It specifies CTSSQPRLEYQETQYF.

Of note for this clone: Other DNA sequences in the same sample also yield this CDR3. The rearrangement joins TRBV5-1 to TRBJ2-7, with TRBD2 matching 7 bases. CDR1 SGHRS and CDR2 YFSETQ come from the germline V gene. This CDR3 comprises 13 residues. After removal of 7 bases from V and 3 bases from J, the junction contained 7 bases not matched to a gene. The CDR3 region is CASSLTGGYEQYF. The CDR3 nucleotides are TGCGCCAGCTCCCTTACGGGGGGCTACGAGCAGTACTTC.

The DNA for the CDR3 is TGTGCTAGTGGTTTGTTCCCACCCCCCCCACGGACGGAGGGCTACGAGCAGTACTTC. This translates into CASGLFPPPPRTEGYEQYF. The chain uses TRBV12-5 and TRBJ2-7, with a tentative D call TRBD2 (6 bases). This CDR3 contains 19 residues. The V and J ends lost 2 bases and 3 bases respectively, with 26 bases between them. CDR1 and CDR2 (germline): LGHNT, FRNRAP.

In the case of this clone: In the same sample, other DNA sequences code for this CDR3. The chain has TRBV18 and TRBJ1-1; D is ambiguous. V was pared by 6 bases and J by 1 base, with 9 bases between. Germline V CDR1 and CDR2: KGHSH, LQKENI. The CDR3 totals 13 residues. The CDR3 DNA follows: TGTGCCAGCTCTCCTCGGGGGAACACTGAAGCTTTCTTT. Translating gives CASSPRGNTEAFF.